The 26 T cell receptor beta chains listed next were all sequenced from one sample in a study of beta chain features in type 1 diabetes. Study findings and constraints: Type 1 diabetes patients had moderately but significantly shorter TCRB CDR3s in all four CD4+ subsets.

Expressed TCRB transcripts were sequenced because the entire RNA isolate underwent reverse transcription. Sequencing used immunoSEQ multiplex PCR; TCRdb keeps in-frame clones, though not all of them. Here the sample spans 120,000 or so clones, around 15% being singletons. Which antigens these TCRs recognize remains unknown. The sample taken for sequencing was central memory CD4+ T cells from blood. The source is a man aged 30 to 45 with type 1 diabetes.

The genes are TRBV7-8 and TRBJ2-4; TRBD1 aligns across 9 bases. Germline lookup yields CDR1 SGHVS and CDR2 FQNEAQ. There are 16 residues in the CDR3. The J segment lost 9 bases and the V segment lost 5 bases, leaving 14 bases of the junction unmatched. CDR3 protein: CASSKNIPGQGGIQYF. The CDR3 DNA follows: TGTGCCAGCAGCAAAAATATCCCGGGACAGGGAGGCATTCAGTACTTC.

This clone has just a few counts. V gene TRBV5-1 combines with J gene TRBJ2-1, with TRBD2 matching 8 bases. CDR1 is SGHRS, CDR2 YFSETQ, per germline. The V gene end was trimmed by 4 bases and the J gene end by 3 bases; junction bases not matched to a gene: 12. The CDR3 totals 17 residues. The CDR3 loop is CASSEGSGEIIYNEQFF. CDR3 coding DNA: TGCGCCAGCAGCGAAGGTAGCGGGGAAATTATCTACAATGAGCAGTTCTTC.

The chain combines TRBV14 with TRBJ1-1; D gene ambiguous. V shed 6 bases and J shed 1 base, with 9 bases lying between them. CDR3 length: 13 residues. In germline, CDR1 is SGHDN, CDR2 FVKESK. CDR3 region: CASSLQENTEAFF. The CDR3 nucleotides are TGTGCCAGCAGTCTTCAGGAGAACACTGAAGCTTTCTTT.

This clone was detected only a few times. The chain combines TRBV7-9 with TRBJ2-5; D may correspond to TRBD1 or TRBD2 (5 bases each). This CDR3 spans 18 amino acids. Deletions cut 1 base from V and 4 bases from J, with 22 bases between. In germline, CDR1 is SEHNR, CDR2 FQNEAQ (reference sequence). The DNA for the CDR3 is TGTGCCAGCAGCTTAGGAAGTGACGCGCTAACTAGGGGAGAGACCCAGTACTTC. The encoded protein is CASSLGSDALTRGETQYF. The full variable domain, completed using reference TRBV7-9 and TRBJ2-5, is DTGVSQNPRHKITKRGQNVTFRCDPISEHNRLYWYRQTLGQGPEFLTYFQNEAQLEKSRLLSDRFSAERPKGSFSTLEIQRTEQGDSAMYLCASSLGSDALTRGETQYFGPGTRLLVL.

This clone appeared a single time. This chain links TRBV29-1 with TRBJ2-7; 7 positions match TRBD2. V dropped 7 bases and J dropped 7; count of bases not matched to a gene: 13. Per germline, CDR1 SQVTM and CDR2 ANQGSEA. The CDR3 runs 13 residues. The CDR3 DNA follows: TGCAGCGCCGCGGGGGTTATACCTCGGGAGCAGTACTTC. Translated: CSAAGVIPREQYF.

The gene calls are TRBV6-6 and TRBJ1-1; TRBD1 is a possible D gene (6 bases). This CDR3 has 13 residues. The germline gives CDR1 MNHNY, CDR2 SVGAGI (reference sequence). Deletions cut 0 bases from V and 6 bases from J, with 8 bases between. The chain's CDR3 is CASSYSQGPEAFF. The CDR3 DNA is TGTGCCAGCAGTTACTCACAGGGCCCTGAAGCTTTCTTT.

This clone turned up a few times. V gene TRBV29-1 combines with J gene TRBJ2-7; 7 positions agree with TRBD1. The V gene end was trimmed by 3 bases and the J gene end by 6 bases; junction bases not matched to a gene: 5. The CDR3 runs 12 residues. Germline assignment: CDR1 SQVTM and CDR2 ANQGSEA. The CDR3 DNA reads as TGCAGCGTTGAGGCGACAGGGATCGAGCAGTACTTC. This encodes CSVEATGIEQYF.

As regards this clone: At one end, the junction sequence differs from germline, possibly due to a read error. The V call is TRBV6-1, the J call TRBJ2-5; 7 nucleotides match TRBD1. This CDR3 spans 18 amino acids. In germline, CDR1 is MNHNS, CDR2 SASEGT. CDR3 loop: CAISDPQSGTGQQETQYF. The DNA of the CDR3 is TGTGCCATCAGTGATCCTCAGAGTGGTACGGGACAGCAAGAGACCCAGTACTTC.

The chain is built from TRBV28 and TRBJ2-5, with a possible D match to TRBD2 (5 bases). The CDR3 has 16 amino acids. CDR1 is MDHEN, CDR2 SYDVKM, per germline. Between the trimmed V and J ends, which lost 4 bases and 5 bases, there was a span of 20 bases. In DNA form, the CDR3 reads TGTGCCAGCAGTTCCACGGGATCCGGCTGGGCGGAGACCCAGTACTTC. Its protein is CASSSTGSGWAETQYF. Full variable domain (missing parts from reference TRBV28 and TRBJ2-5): DVKVTQSSRYLVKRTGEKVFLECVQDMDHENMFWYRQDPGLGLRLIYFSYDVKMKEKGDIPEGYSVSREKKERFSLILESASTNQTSMYLCASSSTGSGWAETQYFGPGTRLLVL.

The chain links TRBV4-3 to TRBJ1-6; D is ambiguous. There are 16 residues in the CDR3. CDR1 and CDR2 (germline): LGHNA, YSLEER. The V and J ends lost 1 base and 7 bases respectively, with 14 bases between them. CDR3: CASSQVGRGINSPLHF. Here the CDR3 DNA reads TGCGCCAGCAGCCAAGTAGGCCGGGGAATAAATTCACCCCTCCACTTT.

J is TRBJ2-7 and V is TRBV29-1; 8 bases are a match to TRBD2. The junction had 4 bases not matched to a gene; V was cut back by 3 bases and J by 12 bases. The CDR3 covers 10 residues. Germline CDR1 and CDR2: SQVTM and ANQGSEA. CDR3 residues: CSVESGRVYF. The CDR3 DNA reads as TGCAGCGTTGAGTCCGGGAGGGTGTACTTC.

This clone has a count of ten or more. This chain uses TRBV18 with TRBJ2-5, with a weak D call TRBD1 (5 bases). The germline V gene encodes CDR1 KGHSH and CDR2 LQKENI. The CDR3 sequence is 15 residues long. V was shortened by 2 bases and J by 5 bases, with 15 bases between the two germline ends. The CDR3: CASSPRSRVEETQYF. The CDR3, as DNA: TGTGCCAGCTCACCAAGGAGCAGGGTAGAGGAGACCCAGTACTTC.

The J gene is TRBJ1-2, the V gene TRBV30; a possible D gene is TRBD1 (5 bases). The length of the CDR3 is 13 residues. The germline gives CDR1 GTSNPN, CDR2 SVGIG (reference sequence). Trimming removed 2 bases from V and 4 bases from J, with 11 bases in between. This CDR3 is CAWSWGPSYGYTF. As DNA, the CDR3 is TGTGCCTGGAGTTGGGGACCGAGCTATGGCTACACCTTC.

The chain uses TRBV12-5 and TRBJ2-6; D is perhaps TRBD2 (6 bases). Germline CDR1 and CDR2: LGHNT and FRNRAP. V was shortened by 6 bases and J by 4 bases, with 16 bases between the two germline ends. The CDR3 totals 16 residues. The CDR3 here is CASGEAGGSGANVLTF. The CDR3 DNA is TGTGCTAGTGGGGAAGCCGGGGGATCAGGGGCCAACGTCCTGACTTTC.

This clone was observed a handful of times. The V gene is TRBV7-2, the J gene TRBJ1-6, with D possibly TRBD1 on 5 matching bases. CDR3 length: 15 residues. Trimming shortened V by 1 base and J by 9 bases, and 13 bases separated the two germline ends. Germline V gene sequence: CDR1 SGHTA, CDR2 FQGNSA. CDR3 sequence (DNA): TGTGCCAGCAGCTTAGAGGTGTCAGGGTCTTCACCCCTCCACTTT. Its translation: CASSLEVSGSSPLHF.

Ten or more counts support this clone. The CDR3 loop reads CATLRGRKLFF. In nucleotides, the CDR3 is TGTGCCACATTGCGGGGGAGGAAACTGTTTTTT. The chain has TRBV7-9 and TRBJ1-4, with D possibly TRBD1 on 5 matching bases. This CDR3 region has 11 residues. Germline CDR1 reads SEHNR; CDR2 reads FQNEAQ (reference sequence). The V end lost 10 bases, the J end lost 11 bases, and 14 bases lay between the germline ends.

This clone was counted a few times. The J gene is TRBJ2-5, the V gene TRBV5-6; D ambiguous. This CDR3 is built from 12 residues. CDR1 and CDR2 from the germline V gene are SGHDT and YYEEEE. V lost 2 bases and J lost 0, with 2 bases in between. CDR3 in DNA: TGTGCCAGCAGCTTTCACCAAGAGACCCAGTACTTC. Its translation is CASSFHQETQYF. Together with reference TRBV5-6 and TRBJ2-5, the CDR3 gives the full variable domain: DAGVTQSPTHLIKTRGQQVTLRCSPKSGHDTVSWYQQALGQGPQFIFQYYEEEERQRGNFPDRFSGHQFPNYSSELNVNALLLGDSALYLCASSFHQETQYFGPGTRLLVL.

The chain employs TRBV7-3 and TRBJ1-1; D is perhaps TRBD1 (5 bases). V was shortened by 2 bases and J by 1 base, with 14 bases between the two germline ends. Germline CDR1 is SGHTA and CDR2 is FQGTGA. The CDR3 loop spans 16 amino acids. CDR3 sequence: CASSLDSTLPNTEAFF. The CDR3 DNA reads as TGTGCCAGCAGCTTAGACAGTACCTTACCGAACACTGAAGCTTTCTTT.

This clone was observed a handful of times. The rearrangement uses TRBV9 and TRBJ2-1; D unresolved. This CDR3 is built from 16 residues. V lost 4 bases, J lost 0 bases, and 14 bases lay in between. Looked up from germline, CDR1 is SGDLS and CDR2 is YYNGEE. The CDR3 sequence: CASSPNSLFSYNEQFF. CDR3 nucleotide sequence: TGTGCCAGCAGCCCCAACTCCCTCTTCTCCTACAATGAGCAGTTCTTC.

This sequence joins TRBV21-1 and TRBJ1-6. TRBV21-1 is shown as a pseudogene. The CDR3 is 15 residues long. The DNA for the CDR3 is TGTGCCAGCAGCACAGGGAGTTCTGATAATTCACCCCTCCACTTT. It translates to CASSTGSSDNSPLHF.

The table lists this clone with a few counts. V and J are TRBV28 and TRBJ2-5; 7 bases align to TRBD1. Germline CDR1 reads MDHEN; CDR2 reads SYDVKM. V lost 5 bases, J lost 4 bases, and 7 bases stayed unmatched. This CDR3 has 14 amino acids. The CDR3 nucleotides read TGTGCCAGCAGTGCGTACAGGGGACCAGAGACCCAGTACTTC. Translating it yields CASSAYRGPETQYF.

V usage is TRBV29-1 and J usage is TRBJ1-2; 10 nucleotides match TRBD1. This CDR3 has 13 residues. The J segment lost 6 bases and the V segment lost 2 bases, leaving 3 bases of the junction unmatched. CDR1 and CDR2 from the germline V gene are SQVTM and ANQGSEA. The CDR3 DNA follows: TGCAGCGTTGAAATGGGACAGGGGAATGGCTACACCTTC. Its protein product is CSVEMGQGNGYTF. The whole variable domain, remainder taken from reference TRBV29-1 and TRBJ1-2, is SAVISQKPSRDICQRGTSLTIQCQVDSQVTMMFWYRQQPGQSLTLIATANQGSEATYESGFVIDKFPISRPNLTFSTLTVSNMSPEDSSIYLCSVEMGQGNGYTFGSGTRLTVV.

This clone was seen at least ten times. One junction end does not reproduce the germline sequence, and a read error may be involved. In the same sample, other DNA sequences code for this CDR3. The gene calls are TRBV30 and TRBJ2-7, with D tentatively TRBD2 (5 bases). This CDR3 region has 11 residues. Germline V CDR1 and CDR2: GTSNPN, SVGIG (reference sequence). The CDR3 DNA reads TGTGCCTGGAGCTTCCGGACGGGGATAAAGTTC. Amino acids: CAWSFRTGIKF.

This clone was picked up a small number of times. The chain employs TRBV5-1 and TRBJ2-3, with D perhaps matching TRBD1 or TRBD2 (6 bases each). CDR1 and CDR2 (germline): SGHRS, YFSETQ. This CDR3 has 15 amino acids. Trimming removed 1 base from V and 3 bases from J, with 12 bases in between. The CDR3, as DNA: TGCGCCAGCAGCTTGCTTGGGGGGCTTACAGATACGCAGTATTTT. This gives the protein CASSLLGGLTDTQYF.

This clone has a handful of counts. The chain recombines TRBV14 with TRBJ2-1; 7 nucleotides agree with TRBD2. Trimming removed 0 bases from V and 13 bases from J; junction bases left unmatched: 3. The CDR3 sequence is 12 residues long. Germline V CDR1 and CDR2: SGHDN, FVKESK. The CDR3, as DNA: TGTGCCAGCAGCCAAGACTGGGACTACCAGTTCTTC. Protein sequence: CASSQDWDYQFF.

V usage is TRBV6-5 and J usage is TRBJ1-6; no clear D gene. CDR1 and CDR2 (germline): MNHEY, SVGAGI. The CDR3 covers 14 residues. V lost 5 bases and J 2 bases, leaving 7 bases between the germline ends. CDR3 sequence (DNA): TGTGCCAGCAGTCCCTCGGCCTATAATTCACCCCTCCACTTT. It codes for CASSPSAYNSPLHF.